A single sample gave rise to the 2 T cell receptor beta chains below, sequenced in a study of blood T cell repertoires in COVID-19 (TCRdb year 2020). Receptors were amplified or captured by the immunoSEQ multiplex PCR assay. Drawn from immuneACCESS, this table holds only the in-frame rearrangements with V and J called that TCRdb kept. Clones are partly lost; checked studies trace under half to an unresolved V gene and leave the rest unexplained. The sample table holds under 200,000 clones, of which approximately 90% were seen once. The ten largest clones represent 6.5% to 8.5% of the sample. The sample was PBMCs or T cells enriched from blood (not recorded which). All receptors come from a woman aged 45-65 years who had recovered from COVID-19.

This clone was found once. The V call is TRBV5-6, the J call TRBJ2-1, with a weak D call TRBD1 (6 bases). This CDR3 contains 15 residues. V was pared by 4 bases and J by 8 bases, with 19 bases between. Per the germline V gene, CDR1 is SGHDT and CDR2 is YYEEEE. DNA for the CDR3: TGTGCCAGCAGCGTAGAAGGGGGAAATTCCCATGAGCAGTTCTTC. Its translation is CASSVEGGNSHEQFF.

This clone was recorded only once. The CDR3 nucleotides are TGTGCCAGCAGCTCGGGACAGGGGTCTCTCTCTGGAAACACCATATATTTT. Encoded protein: CASSSGQGSLSGNTIYF. V and J are TRBV5-8 and TRBJ1-3, with 10 bases fitting TRBD1. The CDR3 is 17 amino acids. J was trimmed by 0 bases and V by 3 bases; bases with no gene match: 6. In germline, CDR1 is SGHTS, CDR2 YDEGEE.